This TCR beta chain is drawn from a study of CD8+ T cells in alopecia areata. Study context: For the treated group, dosing was oral tofacitinib at 5 to 10 mg twice daily. Study-wide results and limits: There were also resident alphabeta T cells of normal skin sequenced in scalp samples.

The treatment was: oral pan-JAK inhibitor, 5-10 mg twice daily. This clone was counted between two and nine times. Its antigen is not known. Extraction and reverse transcription of RNA yielded cDNA as the sequencing template. The repertoire was sequenced with immunoSEQ multiplex PCR; TCRdb's copy has only in-frame clones and lacks some. The sample records approximately 220,000 clones, more than 30% being singletons. The CDR3 consists of 15 residues. The V and J ends lost 0 bases and 1 base respectively, with 6 bases between them. Germline CDR1 is MNHNY and CDR2 is SVGAGI (reference sequence). This TCR was recovered from a human donor with alopecia areata. V and J are TRBV6-6 and TRBJ2-2; TRBD1 is a possible D gene (5 bases). Material: CD4+ T cells sorted from blood, obtained at approximately week 31, from a patient treated with tofacitinib. CDR3 loop: CASSYSGQNTGELFF. CDR3 nucleotide sequence: TGTGCCAGCAGTTACTCGGGGCAGAACACCGGGGAGCTGTTTTTT.